Presented here are 18 T cell receptor beta chains from one specimen sequenced in a study of identical twins. TCRdb re-analysed the 5' RACE reads in MiXCR, keeping a single row per CDR3 protein. The sample comprises approximately 700,000 distinct CDR3 sequences, approximately 6% of which are singletons, and approximately 2% rests with the top ten. The sequencing sample was made of naive T cells sorted from blood. The receptors shown here come from a young man in good health.

This clonotype has ten or more counts. V usage is TRBV6-5 and J usage is TRBJ2-3; D is uncertain. Germline values: CDR1 MNHEY, CDR2 SVGAGI. V dropped 4 bases and J dropped 5 bases, with 16 bases sitting between them. The CDR3 sequence is 15 residues long. CDR3 DNA: TGTGCCAGCAGTTCGCGTCTGACATTTGGAGATACGCAGTATTTT. This encodes CASSSRLTFGDTQYF.

This clonotype turned up a few times. CDR3 sequence reads: CASRDELAGETQYF. For the CDR3, the DNA is TGTGCCAGCAGAGATGAACTAGCGGGAGAGACCCAGTACTTC. The chain has TRBV7-9 and TRBJ2-5; TRBD2 matches at 9 bases. There are 14 residues in the CDR3. Germline V gives CDR1 SEHNR, CDR2 FQNEAQ (reference sequence). V dropped 6 bases and J dropped 4; count of bases not matched to a gene: 6.

This clonotype has at least ten counts. The genes are TRBV4-2 and TRBJ2-7, with D tentatively TRBD1 (5 bases). The germline CDR1 and CDR2 sequences are LGHNA and YNFKEQ. V lost 0 bases to trimming and J lost 3 bases, with 9 bases between them. The CDR3 covers 14 residues. The DNA for the CDR3 is TGTGCCAGCAGCCAAGATAGGCAGGGCTACGAGCAGTACTTC. Residues: CASSQDRQGYEQYF.

This clonotype occurred many times. The rearrangement uses TRBV11-2 and TRBJ2-1, with 8 positions matching TRBD2. The V and J ends lost 1 base and 8 bases, in that order; junction bases with no gene match: 16. Germline V gene sequence: CDR1 SGHAT, CDR2 FQNNGV. The CDR3 spans 18 residues. Written as DNA, the CDR3 is TGTGCCAGCAGCTTAGGATTGGCTAGCGGGTGGGGCTTGGATGAGCAGTTCTTC. Amino acid sequence: CASSLGLASGWGLDEQFF.

This clonotype showed up many times. The chain employs TRBV5-1 and TRBJ2-1, with a possible D match to TRBD2 (6 bases). In germline, CDR1 is SGHRS, CDR2 YFSETQ. The CDR3 loop spans 15 amino acids. The V gene lost 4 bases and the J gene lost 4 bases, with 15 bases spanning the gap. CDR3 loop: CASSTGGDSYNEQFF. CDR3 sequence (DNA): TGCGCCAGCAGCACCGGCGGGGATAGTTACAATGAGCAGTTCTTC.

This clonotype was seen many times. The rearrangement uses TRBV12-3 or TRBV12-4 and TRBJ1-2; D not resolved. This CDR3 region has 14 residues. The V and J ends lost 4 bases and 7 bases respectively, with 16 bases between them. The CDR3 loop is CASSSPGAPGGYTF. DNA of the CDR3: TGTGCCAGCAGTTCTCCAGGTGCTCCGGGTGGCTACACCTTC.

This clonotype was seen only a few times. This chain connects TRBV20-1 to TRBJ2-5; D is possibly TRBD1 (6 bases). This CDR3 region has 13 residues. Between the trimmed V and J ends, which lost 3 bases and 3 bases, there was a span of 11 bases. CDR1 is DFQATT and CDR2 is SNEGSKA in the germline V gene (reference sequence). The CDR3 DNA sequence: TGCAGTGCTAGCGAACAGGGTAAAGAGACCCAGTACTTC. It codes for CSASEQGKETQYF.

This clonotype was found many times. J is TRBJ2-7 and V is TRBV5-1; no definite D call. The V end lost 0 bases, the J end lost 5 bases, and 12 bases lay between the germline ends. CDR3 length: 14 residues. Germline values: CDR1 SGHRS, CDR2 YFSETQ. In DNA form, the CDR3 reads TGCGCCAGCAGCTTGGGGAGCCCCGTGGACGAGCAGTACGTC. As protein: CASSLGSPVDEQYV.

This clonotype has at least ten counts. The chain is built from TRBV20-1 and TRBJ2-3; TRBD2 matches 9 bases. Germline-derived CDR1 and CDR2 are DFQATT and SNEGSKA (reference sequence). The junction had 3 bases not matched to a gene; V was cut back by 2 bases and J by 3 bases. The CDR3 sequence is 14 residues long. CDR3 in amino acids: CSARPSGITDTQYF. The CDR3 region has the DNA TGCAGTGCTAGACCTAGCGGGATAACAGATACGCAGTATTTT.

This clonotype was observed at least ten times. This chain uses TRBV20-1 with TRBJ2-3, with D unclear. Trimming left V 1 base short and J 0 bases short, with 11 bases between. CDR1 is DFQATT, CDR2 SNEGSKA, per germline (reference sequence). The CDR3 runs 15 residues. As DNA, the CDR3 is TGCAGTGCTAGAGGGGCTAGGAGTAGCACAGATACGCAGTATTTT. Its protein product is CSARGARSSTDTQYF.

The chain is built from TRBV7-9 and TRBJ2-5, with a weak D call TRBD1 (5 bases). V dropped 2 bases and J dropped 3 bases, with 16 bases sitting between them. CDR3 length: 16 amino acids. Per germline, CDR1 SEHNR and CDR2 FQNEAQ (reference sequence). The DNA for the CDR3 is TGTGCCAGCAGCTTACTTTCAGCTCAGGGTAAAGAGACCCAGTACTTC. It is translated as CASSLLSAQGKETQYF.

This clonotype was detected a few times. The rearrangement uses TRBV6-2 or TRBV6-3 and TRBJ2-7; TRBD1 aligns across 9 bases. Germline V CDR1 and CDR2: MNHEY, SVGEGT. The CDR3 has 14 residues. V was clipped by 4 bases and J by 6 bases; unmatched bases: 7. CDR3 bases: TGTGCCAGCAGTTCGCCGGGACAGGGCCTCGAGCAGTACGTC. Translation gives CASSSPGQGLEQYV.

CDR3 amino acids: CASSFGARGGLFF. Here the CDR3 DNA reads TGTGCCAGCAGTTTCGGGGCCCGCGGCGGACTGTTTTTT. J is TRBJ1-4 and V is TRBV12-3 or TRBV12-4; possible D gene TRBD1, 5 bases. The V and J ends lost 3 bases and 13 bases respectively, with 15 bases between them. The length of the CDR3 is 13 residues.

This CDR3 reads CASSDSGIVEQYF. CDR3 sequence (DNA): TGTGCCAGCAGCGATAGCGGGATAGTGGAGCAGTACTTC. The chain carries TRBV7-2 and TRBJ2-7; TRBD2 matches 8 bases. CDR1 is SGHTA and CDR2 is FQGNSA in the germline V gene. The CDR3 is 13 residues long. V gave up 5 bases and J gave up 7 bases; unmatched junction bases: 7.

The chain employs TRBV7-8 and TRBJ2-2, with D unresolved. Per the germline V gene, CDR1 is SGHVS and CDR2 is FQNEAQ. The CDR3 has 12 residues. V lost 5 bases and J lost 6, with 7 bases in between. The CDR3: CASSQTAGELFF. CDR3 nucleotides: TGTGCCAGCAGCCAGACTGCCGGGGAGCTGTTTTTT. The full variable domain, its missing parts supplied by reference TRBV7-8 and TRBJ2-2, is GAGVSQSPRYKVAKRGQDVALRCDPISGHVSLFWYQQALGQGPEFLTYFQNEAQLDKSGLPSDRFFAERPEGSVSTLKIQRTQQEDSAVYLCASSQTAGELFFGEGSRLTVL.

The V gene is TRBV3-1, the J gene TRBJ2-1; D uncertain. The germline CDR1 and CDR2 sequences are LGHDT and YNNKEL (reference sequence). This CDR3 spans 12 amino acids. The V gene lost 1 base and the J gene lost 8 bases, with 6 bases spanning the gap. This chain's CDR3 is CASSQVSYEQFF. CDR3 coding DNA: TGTGCCAGCAGCCAAGTTTCGTATGAGCAGTTCTTC.

The chain employs TRBV7-9 and TRBJ2-3; 9 nucleotides match TRBD2. The length of the CDR3 is 16 residues. Unmatched junction bases numbered 4, after V lost 3 bases and J lost 0 bases. From germline, CDR1 is SEHNR and CDR2 FQNEAQ (reference sequence). The CDR3 is CASSFGTSSSTDTQYF. Written as DNA, the CDR3 is TGTGCCAGCAGCTTCGGGACTAGCAGCAGCACAGATACGCAGTATTTT.

The chain has TRBV18 and TRBJ1-4; TRBD1 aligns across 9 bases. The CDR3 extends over 15 amino acids. V trimming: 2 bases; J trimming: 8 bases; junction bases outside the gene matches: 6. Germline CDR1 KGHSH, CDR2 LQKENI. CDR3: CASSPTQGAQEKLFF. The CDR3 DNA follows: TGTGCCAGCTCACCAACACAGGGGGCTCAGGAAAAACTGTTTTTT. The whole variable domain, remainder taken from reference TRBV18 and TRBJ1-4, is NAGVMQNPRHLVRRRGQEARLRCSPMKGHSHVYWYRQLPEEGLKFMVYLQKENIIDESGMPKERFSAEFPKEGPSILRIQQVVRGDSAAYFCASSPTQGAQEKLFFGSGTQLSVL.